This T cell receptor beta chain is from a study of graft-versus-host responses after intestinal transplantation. Notes on the study in general: Among recipient marrow samples, GvH clones were found; some appeared first in ileum or blood.

Note on this clone: Its antigen is not known.

This table comes from immunoSEQ multiplex PCR, and its TCRdb copy is limited to in-frame clones, with some not included. This sample has about 93,000 clones, with 80% to 95% found just once. Trimming took 4 bases from V and 0 from J; bases not matched to a gene: 2. This CDR3 is built from 15 residues. Germline V gene lookup returns CDR1 PRHDT and CDR2 FYEKMQ (reference sequence). The chain carries TRBV13 and TRBJ2-3, with 9 bases fitting TRBD1. Sequencing was performed on unstimulated CD8+ T cells sorted from spleen or lymph node cells, taken before intestinal transplant. This clonotype originated in a human donor who received an intestinal transplant. The CDR3 nucleotides read TGTGCCAGCAGCTCGACAGGGGGGAGCACAGATACGCAGTATTTT. It encodes CASSSTGGSTDTQYF.